This TCR beta chain was identified in a study of stem cell transplantation in POMP-related autoinflammatory disease (dated by TCRdb to the early 2020s). With respect to the entire study: The study hypothesis was that defective thymoproteasomes impair MHC class I-dependent CD8+ T-cell differentiation and positive selection, which skews the TRB repertoire. Before transplant, patients showed CD4+ naive T-cell skewing, low CD8+ T-cell proportions, and reduced T-cell cytokine secretion. High-throughput TRB sequencing assessed how POMP deficiency affects T-cell receptor beta repertoire diversity and CDR3 characteristics. Study-level results and caveats: PRAID patients trended toward lower TRB diversity and higher clonality across all analyzed T-cell subsets. The trend toward lower diversity and increased clonality in PRAID patients was statistically significant only for regulatory T cells. The number of unique TRB V-J gene pairings was restricted in PRAID patients.

The CDR3 goes from the cysteine to the phenylalanine over 14 residues. CDR3 DNA only is kept here, 42 bases in frame from base 1. V trim: 4 bases; J trim: 1 base; unmatched bases: 2. The germline V gene gives CDR1 as KGHSH and CDR2 as LQKENI. The library was made by the immunoSEQ multiplex PCR assay. The original methods were these. Shannon entropy, which takes clonal size distribution into account, was used to quantify repertoire diversity. The Gini-Simpson index (Simpson_1-D) was used to measure inequality in clonotype distribution. TCRdb retrieved this table from immuneACCESS and kept in-frame rearrangements only. Not all clones are present; in checked studies, unresolved V genes account for under half, and no reason is known for the remainder. The V and J calls and the clone size are those of that table, but D and trimming were determined from the DNA. The sample profile shows approximately 30,000 clones; roughly 88% of them were found once. Over 0.6% of the sample goes to the ten largest clones.

Explained via the paper, the time point label denotes: before hematopoietic stem cell transplant. PRAID was characterized by prominent immunodeficiency alongside autoinflammation. Before TRB sequencing, the T-cell subsets, namely conventional T cells, CD8+ T cells, regulatory T cells, and T follicular helper cells, were sorted. As to this clone: Its antigen has not been determined. One base away there is no much larger clone; base qualities are not given.

The rearrangement joined TRBV18 to TRBJ2-3, and 7 junctional nucleotides match TRBD1. The starting material was CD4+ T cells from PBMCs, obtained before stem cell transplantation. The sequence was obtained from a human donor with POMP-related autoinflammation and immune dysregulation (PRAID). The sequenced DNA is TGTGCCAGCTCACAAGGACAGGGCACAGATACGCAGTATTTT. It translates to CASSQGQGTDTQYF.